This T cell receptor beta chain was identified during a study of Graves' ophthalmopathy and Graves' hyperthyroidism. This clonotype was observed a few times. This CDR3 has 17 residues. Germline assignment: CDR1 LNHNV and CDR2 YYDKDF (reference sequence). Trimming left V 0 bases short and J 5 bases short, with 14 bases between. Amplification of the TCR beta CDR3 regions used RNA transcripts (as template). After a first-round RT-PCR with HTBI primers, a second-round multiplex PCR was run. TCRdb re-derived calls from the multiplex PCR reads in MiXCR, one entry per CDR3 protein. The data hold hundreds of thousands of distinct CDR3 sequences, with about 24% observed a single time. Each diagnosis was determined on the basis of clinical symptoms, serum thyroxine, TRAb, thyroid ultrasound and orbital computed tomography.

What was sequenced was peripheral blood. The chain has TRBV15 and TRBJ1-6; D is undetermined. The sequence derives from a woman in her late teens or twenties with stable Graves' hyperthyroidism. Some clones in this sample may be carry-over from other donors' samples. The CDR3, as DNA: TGTGCCACCAGCAGAGAGGGCGGCTATTGGAATAATTCACCCCTCCACTTT. It translates to CATSREGGYWNNSPLHF.